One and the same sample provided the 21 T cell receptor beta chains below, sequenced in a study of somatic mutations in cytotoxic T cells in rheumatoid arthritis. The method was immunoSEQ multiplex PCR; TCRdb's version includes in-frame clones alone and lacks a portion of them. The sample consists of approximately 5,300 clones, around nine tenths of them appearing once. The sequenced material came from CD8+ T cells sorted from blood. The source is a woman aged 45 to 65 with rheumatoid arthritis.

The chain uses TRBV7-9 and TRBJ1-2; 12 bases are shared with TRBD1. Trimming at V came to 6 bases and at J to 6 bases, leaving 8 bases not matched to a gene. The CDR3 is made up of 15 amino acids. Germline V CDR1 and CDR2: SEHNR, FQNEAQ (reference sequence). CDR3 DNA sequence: TGTGCCAGCAGAGGCGGGACAGGGGGCGAAGATGGCTACACCTTC. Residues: CASRGGTGGEDGYTF.

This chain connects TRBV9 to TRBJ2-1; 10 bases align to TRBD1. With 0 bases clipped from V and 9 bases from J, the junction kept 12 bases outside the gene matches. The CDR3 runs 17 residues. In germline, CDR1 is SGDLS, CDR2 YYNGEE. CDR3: CASSVETGGVHSGEQFF. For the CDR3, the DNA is TGTGCCAGCAGCGTAGAGACAGGGGGCGTGCACTCCGGTGAGCAGTTCTTC. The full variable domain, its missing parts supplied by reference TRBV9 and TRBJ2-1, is DSGVTQTPKHLITATGQRVTLRCSPRSGDLSVYWYQQSLDQGLQFLIQYYNGEERAKGNILERFSAQQFPDLHSELNLSSLELGDSALYFCASSVETGGVHSGEQFFGPGTRLTVL.

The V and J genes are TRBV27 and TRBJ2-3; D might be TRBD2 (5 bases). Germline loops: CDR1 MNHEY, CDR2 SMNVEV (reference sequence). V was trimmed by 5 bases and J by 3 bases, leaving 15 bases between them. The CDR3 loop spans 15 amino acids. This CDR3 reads CASSPQAGVTDTQYF. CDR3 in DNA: TGTGCCAGCAGTCCCCAAGCCGGGGTTACAGATACGCAGTATTTT.

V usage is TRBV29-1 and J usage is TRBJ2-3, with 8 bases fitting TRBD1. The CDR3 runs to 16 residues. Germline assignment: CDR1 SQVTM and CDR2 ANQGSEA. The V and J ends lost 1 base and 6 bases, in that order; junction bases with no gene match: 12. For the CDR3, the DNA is TGCAGCGTTGAAGTGCCGCCCGGACAGGGTGTGGATACGCAGTATTTT. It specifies CSVEVPPGQGVDTQYF.

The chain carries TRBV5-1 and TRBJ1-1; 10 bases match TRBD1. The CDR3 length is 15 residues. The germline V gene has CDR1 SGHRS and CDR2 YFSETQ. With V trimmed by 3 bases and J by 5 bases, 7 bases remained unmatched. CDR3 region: CASSSTGGLWTEAFF. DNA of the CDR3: TGCGCCAGCAGCTCGACAGGGGGCCTCTGGACTGAAGCTTTCTTT.

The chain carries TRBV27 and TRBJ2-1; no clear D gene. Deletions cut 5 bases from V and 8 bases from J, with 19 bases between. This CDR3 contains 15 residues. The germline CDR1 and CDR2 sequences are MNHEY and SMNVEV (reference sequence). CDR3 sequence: CASSLESMPMYEQFF. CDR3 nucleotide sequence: TGTGCCAGCAGTCTTGAAAGCATGCCGATGTATGAGCAGTTCTTC.

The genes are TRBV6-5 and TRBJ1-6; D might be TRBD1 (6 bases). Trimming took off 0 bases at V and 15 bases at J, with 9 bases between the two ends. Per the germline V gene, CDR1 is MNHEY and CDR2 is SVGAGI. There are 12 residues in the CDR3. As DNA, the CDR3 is TGTGCCAGCAGTTACTCGGACAGCCGCCTCCACTTT. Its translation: CASSYSDSRLHF.

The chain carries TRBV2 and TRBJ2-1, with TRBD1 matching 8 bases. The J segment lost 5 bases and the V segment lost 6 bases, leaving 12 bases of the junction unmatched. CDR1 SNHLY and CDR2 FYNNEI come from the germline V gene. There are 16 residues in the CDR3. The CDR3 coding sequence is TGTGCCAGCAGCGGAGAACTCCAGGGGGCGCACAATGAGCAGTTCTTC. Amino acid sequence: CASSGELQGAHNEQFF.

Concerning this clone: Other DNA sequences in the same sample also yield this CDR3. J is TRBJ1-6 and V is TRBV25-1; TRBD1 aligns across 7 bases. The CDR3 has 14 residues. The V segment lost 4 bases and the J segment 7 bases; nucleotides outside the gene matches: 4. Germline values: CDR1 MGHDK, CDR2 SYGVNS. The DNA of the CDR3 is TGTGCCAGCAGTGCGGCAGGGGGGAATTCACCCCTCCACTTT. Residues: CASSAAGGNSPLHF. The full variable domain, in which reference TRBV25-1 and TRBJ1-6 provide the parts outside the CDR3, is EADIYQTPRYLVIGTGKKITLECSQTMGHDKMYWYQQDPGMELHLIHYSYGVNSTEKGDLSSESTVSRIRTEHFPLTLESARPSHTSQYLCASSAAGGNSPLHFGNGTRLTVT.

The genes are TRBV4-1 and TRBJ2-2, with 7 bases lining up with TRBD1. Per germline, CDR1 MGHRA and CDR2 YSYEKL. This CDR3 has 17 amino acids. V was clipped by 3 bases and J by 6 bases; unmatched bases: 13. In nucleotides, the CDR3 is TGCGCCAGCAGCCAGAGAGTCAGGCAGGGGGTAGCCGGGGAGCTGTTTTTT. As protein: CASSQRVRQGVAGELFF.

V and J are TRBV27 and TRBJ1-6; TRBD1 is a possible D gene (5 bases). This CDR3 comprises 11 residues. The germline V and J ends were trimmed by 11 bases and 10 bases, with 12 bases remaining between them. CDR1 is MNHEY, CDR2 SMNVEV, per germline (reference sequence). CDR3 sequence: CAAAGRSPLHF. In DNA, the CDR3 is TGTGCCGCCGCAGGGAGGTCACCCCTCCACTTT.

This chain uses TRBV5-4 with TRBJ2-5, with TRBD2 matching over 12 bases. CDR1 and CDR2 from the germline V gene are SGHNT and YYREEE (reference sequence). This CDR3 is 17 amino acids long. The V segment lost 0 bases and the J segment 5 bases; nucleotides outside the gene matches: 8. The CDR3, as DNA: TGTGCCAGCAGCTTGGAAACTAGCGGGGGGCCGTGGGAGACCCAGTACTTC. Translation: CASSLETSGGPWETQYF.

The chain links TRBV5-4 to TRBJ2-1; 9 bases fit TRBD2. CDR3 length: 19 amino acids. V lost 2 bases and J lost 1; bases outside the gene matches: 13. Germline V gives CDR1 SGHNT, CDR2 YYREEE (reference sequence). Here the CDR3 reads CASSLRGAAGGRSYNEQFF. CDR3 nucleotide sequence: TGTGCCAGCAGCTTAAGGGGTGCTGCGGGGGGGCGGTCCTACAATGAGCAGTTCTTC.

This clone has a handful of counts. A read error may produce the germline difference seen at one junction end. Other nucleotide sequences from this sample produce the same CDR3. CDR3 DNA sequence: TGTGCCTGGAGTATAGGGAGGAATTCCCCCCTCCACTTT. Translating it yields CAWSIGRNSPLHF. The chain is built from TRBV30 and TRBJ1-6; D gene ambiguous. The germline CDR1 and CDR2 sequences are GTSNPN and SVGIG (reference sequence). The CDR3 length is 13 residues. Full variable domain (remainder filled in from reference TRBV30 and TRBJ1-6): SQTIHQWPATLVQPVGSPLSLECTVEGTSNPNLYWYRQAAGRGLQLLFYSVGIGQISSEVPQNLSASRPQDRQFILSSKKLLLSDSGFYLCAWSIGRNSPLHFGNGTRLTVT.

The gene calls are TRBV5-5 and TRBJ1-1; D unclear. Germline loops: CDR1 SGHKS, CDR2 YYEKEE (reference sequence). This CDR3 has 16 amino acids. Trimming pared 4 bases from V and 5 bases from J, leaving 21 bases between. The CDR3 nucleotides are TGTGCCAGCAGCGCCTCGAGAGTGCTGACGGGGACTGAAGCTTTCTTT. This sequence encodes CASSASRVLTGTEAFF.

The CDR3 DNA is TGTGCCAGCAGCCCGTCTGGCGAACAGGGGGCAGGTCAGCCCCAGCATTTT. Encoded protein: CASSPSGEQGAGQPQHF. This chain joins TRBV7-2 and TRBJ1-5; TRBD1 matches at 9 bases. Per germline, CDR1 SGHTA and CDR2 FQGNSA. V lost 5 bases to trimming and J lost 6 bases; unmatched junction nucleotides: 14. CDR3 size: 17 residues.

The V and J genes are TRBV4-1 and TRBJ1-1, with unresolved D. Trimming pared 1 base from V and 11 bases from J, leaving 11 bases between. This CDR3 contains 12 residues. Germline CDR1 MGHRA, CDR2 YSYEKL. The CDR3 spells CASSQASEVAFF. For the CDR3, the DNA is TGCGCCAGCAGCCAAGCGTCCGAGGTGGCTTTCTTT.

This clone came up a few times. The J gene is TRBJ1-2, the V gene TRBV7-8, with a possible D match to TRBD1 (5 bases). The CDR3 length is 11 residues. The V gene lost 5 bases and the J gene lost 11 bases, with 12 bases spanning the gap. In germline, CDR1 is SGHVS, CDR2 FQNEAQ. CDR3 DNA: TGTGCCAGCAGCCAACCTCAGGGATACACCTTC. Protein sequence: CASSQPQGYTF.

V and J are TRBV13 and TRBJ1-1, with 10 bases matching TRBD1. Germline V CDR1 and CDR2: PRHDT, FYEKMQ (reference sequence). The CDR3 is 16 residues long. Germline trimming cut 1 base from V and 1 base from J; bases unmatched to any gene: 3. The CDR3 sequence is CASSLAGTGANTEAFF. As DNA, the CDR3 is TGTGCCAGCAGCTTAGCAGGGACAGGGGCGAACACTGAAGCTTTCTTT.

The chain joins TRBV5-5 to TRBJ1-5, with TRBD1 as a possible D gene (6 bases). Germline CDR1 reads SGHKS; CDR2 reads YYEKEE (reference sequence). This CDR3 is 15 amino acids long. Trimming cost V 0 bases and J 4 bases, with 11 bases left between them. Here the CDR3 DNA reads TGTGCCAGCAGCTTGGGGGGGCGCGGGAATCAGCCCCAGCATTTT. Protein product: CASSLGGRGNQPQHF. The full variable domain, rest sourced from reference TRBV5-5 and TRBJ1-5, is DAGVTQSPTHLIKTRGQQVTLRCSPISGHKSVSWYQQVLGQGPQFIFQYYEKEERGRGNFPDRFSARQFPNYSSELNVNALLLGDSALYLCASSLGGRGNQPQHFGDGTRLSIL.

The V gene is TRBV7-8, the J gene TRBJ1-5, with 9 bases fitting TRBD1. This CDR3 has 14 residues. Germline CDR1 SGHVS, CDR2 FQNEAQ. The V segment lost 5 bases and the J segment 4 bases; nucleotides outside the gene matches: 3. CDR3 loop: CASSPGTGNQPQHF. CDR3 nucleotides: TGTGCCAGCAGCCCAGGGACAGGGAATCAGCCCCAGCATTTT.